This T cell receptor (beta chain) was recovered during a study of regulatory T cells in long-lasting Graves disease. This clonotype was picked up many times. Its antigen remains unknown. Study findings and constraints: Gene preferences differed: TRBV28, TRBJ1-2, TRBJ2-5 in persistent cases.

Trimming took off 4 bases at V and 2 bases at J, with 15 bases between the two ends. This CDR3 comprises 15 residues. CDR1 is LGHDT, CDR2 YNNKEL, per germline (reference sequence). Regarding time point: newly diagnosed GD, antithyroid drugs for less than 3 months. Preparation of the TCR library used RNA extracted from PBMCs. Arm-PCR with iRepertoire HTBI primers amplified the CDR3 regions for these TCR beta libraries. TCRdb fed the multiplex PCR reads into MiXCR, producing one record per CDR3 protein. The profile covers hundreds of thousands of distinct CDR3 sequences, with approximately 15% appearing a single time and roughly 29% taken by the ten largest. Another study also made use of these data, one on T cells in Graves' hyperthyroidism and ophthalmopathy. That source adds: For Graves' hyperthyroidism to be stable, ophthalmopathy could not progress within 18 months. Patients with ophthalmopathy were separated from those with stable hyperthyroidism by a 13 V-J model.

The origin of this receptor is a man between 40 and 49 years old with Graves disease. This specimen was peripheral blood mononuclear cells (PBMCs), taken at new diagnosis, from a patient treated with antithyroid drugs. The gene calls are TRBV3-1 and TRBJ2-7; D is perhaps TRBD1 or TRBD2 (5 bases each). CDR3 DNA: TGTGCCAGCAGCCTTAATCGGGACGCAACCTACGAGCAGTACTTC. It codes for CASSLNRDATYEQYF.